Listed below are T cell receptor beta chains from one sample, sequenced in a study of human T cells and chemical hapten exposure. Each CDR3 protein is one row after TCRdb ran MiXCR on the RACE reads. The table includes some 38,000 distinct CDR3 sequences, 5.5% to 8% detected once. The material was whole blood, obtained in connection with sensitization to the hapten diphenylcyclopropenone (DPC). These receptors all come from a woman aged 30 to 39 with alopecia areata. Some clones in this sample may be carry-over from other donors' samples. Both conserved end residues are part of each CDR3. A D gene is named only where the DNA matches it firmly. Not all rows give a size; the values are once, few, many and, for expanded clones, a class.

d_gene	abundance	v_gene	j_gene	CDR3nt	CDR3aa
NA	few	TRBV6-9	TRBJ1-6	TGTGCCAGCAGTTATCGGGGGGGCCGGAGCCCTTCACCCCTCCACTTT	CASSYRGGRSPSPLHF
NA	many	TRBV29-1	TRBJ2-2	TGCAGCGTTGAAGGGCTGGACACCGGGGAGCTGTTTTTT	CSVEGLDTGELFF
TRBD1	medium-sized	TRBV7-2	TRBJ2-3	TGTGCCAGCAGCCCCCGGGACAGAGATACGCAGTATTTT	CASSPRDRDTQYF
TRBD2	many	TRBV29-1	TRBJ2-5	TGCAGCGTTGAAAGCCAGCGGGGAGGGGAGACCCAGTACTTC	CSVESQRGGETQYF
TRBD1	many	TRBV6-5	TRBJ1-6	TGTGCCAGCAGTTACTCCTCGACAGGGGGCTCACCCCTCCACTTT	CASSYSSTGGSPLHF
TRBD1	few	TRBV5-1	TRBJ1-6	TGCGCCAGCAGCTTGGGACAGGGGGATTCACCCCTCCACTTT	CASSLGQGDSPLHF
NA	many	TRBV6-2/TRBV6-3	TRBJ2-7	TGTGCCAGCAGTGGAGGGCCGCTCCCCCTGTACGAGCAGTACTTC	CASSGGPLPLYEQYF
NA	many	TRBV12-3/TRBV12-4	TRBJ2-2	TGTGCCAGCAGTTACGTGACCGGGGAGCTGTTTTTT	CASSYVTGELFF
NA	few	TRBV5-1	TRBJ1-4	TGCGCCAGCAGCTCAGGATCAACTAATGAAAAACTGTTTTTT	CASSSGSTNEKLFF
NA	many	TRBV7-2	TRBJ2-1	TGTGCCAGCAGCCCCGGAATGCGGGGTTCCTACAATGAGCAGTTCTTC	CASSPGMRGSYNEQFF
TRBD1	few	TRBV28	TRBJ2-7	TGTGCCAGCAGTGAGACAGGGCCCCCCTACGAGCAGTACTTC	CASSETGPPYEQYF
NA	few	TRBV7-9	TRBJ1-1	TGTGCCAGCAGCTTAAAGGCGGGTGCGGCAGATGAAGCTTTCTTT	CASSLKAGAADEAFF
NA	many	TRBV5-1	TRBJ2-5	TGCGCCAGCAGCTTGGTTTTAGGGGTAGAAGAGACCCAGTACTTC	CASSLVLGVEETQYF
NA	many	TRBV4-3	TRBJ2-7	TGCGCCAGCAGCCAAGACGTTACGGAGGCGACCTACGAGCAGTACTTC	CASSQDVTEATYEQYF
NA	NA	TRBV27	TRBJ1-5	TGTGCCAGCAGTTATGCTGGGAATAGCAATCAGCCCCAGCATTTT	CASSYAGNSNQPQHF
NA	many	TRBV7-9	TRBJ2-1	TGTGCCAGCAGCTTCGGACCGGGCACTCGGGGCTCCTACAATGAGCAGTTCTTC	CASSFGPGTRGSYNEQFF
TRBD1	many	TRBV4-3	TRBJ2-7	TGCGCCAGCAGCCAAGAGTACAGGACAGGACGGTACGAGCAGTACTTC	CASSQEYRTGRYEQYF
NA	NA	TRBV7-8	TRBJ1-6	TGTGCCAGCAGCCCTCGGACAGCAAATTCACCCCTCCACTTT	CASSPRTANSPLHF
NA	many	TRBV6-2/TRBV6-3	TRBJ2-1	TGTGCCAGCATCGGAGCAGGAGAGCAGTTCTTC	CASIGAGEQFF
TRBD2	many	TRBV7-2	TRBJ2-7	TGTGCCAGCAGCACCCCGGGACTAGCGAGTAAGCAGTACTTC	CASSTPGLASKQYF
NA	many	TRBV20-1	TRBJ2-6	TGCAGTGCTACAGGGTTTGGGGCCAACGTCCTGACTTTC	CSATGFGANVLTF
TRBD1	NA	TRBV20-1	TRBJ2-7	TGCAGTGCTCCCACGACAGGGGGAAACGAGCAGTACTTC	CSAPTTGGNEQYF
NA	NA	TRBV28	TRBJ2-4	TGTGCCAGCATGGGGGGCTTTGCCAAAAACATTCAGTACTTC	CASMGGFAKNIQYF
NA	NA	TRBV10-3	TRBJ2-1	TGTGCCATCAGTGAGTCGACTGGGGCTGGTGAGCAGTTCTTC	CAISESTGAGEQFF
NA	NA	TRBV3-1	TRBJ1-1	TGTGCCAGCAGCCAAGATGGTACACCTTTGAACACTGAAGCTTTCTTT	CASSQDGTPLNTEAFF
NA	few	TRBV27	TRBJ2-2	TGTGCCAGCAGTTTTGGCTCTCTCACCGGGGAGCTGTTTTTT	CASSFGSLTGELFF
NA	many	TRBV5-1	TRBJ2-2	TGCGCCAGCAGTCCGAGAGGGGCCGACACCGGGGAGCTGTTTTTT	CASSPRGADTGELFF
TRBD1	many	TRBV4-3	TRBJ1-4	TGCGCCAGCAGCCGCTTGGGACAGGGTAATGAAAAACTGTTTTTT	CASSRLGQGNEKLFF
NA	NA	TRBV5-1	TRBJ1-6	TGCGCCAGCAGCAAGGAGAGCTCCTATAATTCACCCCTCCACTTT	CASSKESSYNSPLHF
TRBD1	NA	TRBV6-5	TRBJ2-7	TGTGCCAGCAGTCCCGGGACAGGGGGGACCTACGAGCAGTACTTC	CASSPGTGGTYEQYF